A selection of T cell receptor beta chains follows, all from one sample in a study of blood T cell repertoires in COVID-19. Sequencing was performed with immunoSEQ multiplex PCR; in TCRdb, only in-frame clones are kept and a portion is missing. This table has under 200,000 clones, roughly 90% appearing once. The specimen sequenced was PBMCs or T cells enriched from blood (not recorded which). The receptors stem from a woman under 30 who had recovered from COVID-19. CDR3s include the opening cysteine and the closing phenylalanine or tryptophan. D genes are given only for firm matches. The size of a clone is reported for some rows only, either as once, few or many, or as a class for expanded clones.

cdr3_nt: TGTGCCAGCAGCTTGGACAGTAGGGGTTCACCCCTCCACTTT; cdr3_aa: CASSLDSRGSPLHF; d_call: .; v_call: TRBV7-9; clone_size: .; j_call: TRBJ1-6
cdr3_nt: TGTGCCAGCAGCTTAGCGCTAGGGGTAGCAGGGGGCACTGAAGCTTTCTTT; cdr3_aa: CASSLALGVAGGTEAFF; d_call: TRBD1; v_call: TRBV7-9; clone_size: .; j_call: TRBJ1-1
cdr3_nt: TGTGCCACCAGTGATTTTTCGGCTAGCGGTGACAATGAGCAGTTCTTC; cdr3_aa: CATSDFSASGDNEQFF; d_call: TRBD2; v_call: TRBV24-1; clone_size: .; j_call: TRBJ2-1
cdr3_nt: TGTGCTAGCAGCTTATCGTTGGGCCCTAGGGGGGAGACCCAGTACTTC; cdr3_aa: CASSLSLGPRGETQYF; d_call: .; v_call: TRBV7-7; clone_size: .; j_call: TRBJ2-5
cdr3_nt: TGTGCCAGCAGTTTGCGGACAGGGAATGGCTACACCTTC; cdr3_aa: CASSLRTGNGYTF; d_call: TRBD1; v_call: TRBV27; clone_size: .; j_call: TRBJ1-2
cdr3_nt: TGCGCCAGCAGCTCGGGACAGGGTCCACACGAGCAGTACTTC; cdr3_aa: CASSSGQGPHEQYF; d_call: TRBD1; v_call: TRBV5-1; clone_size: .; j_call: TRBJ2-7
cdr3_nt: TGTGCCAGCAGTTTCCCCTCTGAAGGACAGGGGAACAAAAACATTCAGTACTTC; cdr3_aa: CASSFPSEGQGNKNIQYF; d_call: TRBD1; v_call: TRBV28; clone_size: .; j_call: TRBJ2-4
cdr3_nt: TGCGCCAGCAGCCAAGAACAAGGGGTTCAGCCCCAGCATTTT; cdr3_aa: CASSQEQGVQPQHF; d_call: .; v_call: TRBV4-1; clone_size: .; j_call: TRBJ1-5
cdr3_nt: TGTGCCAGCAGTTACAGGGGGTTGGACGGCTACACCTTC; cdr3_aa: CASSYRGLDGYTF; d_call: .; v_call: TRBV6-2/TRBV6-3; clone_size: once; j_call: TRBJ1-2
cdr3_nt: TGTGCCTGGGGACTAGCGGGAGGAGGGGATACGCAGTATTTT; cdr3_aa: CAWGLAGGGDTQYF; d_call: TRBD2; v_call: TRBV30; clone_size: once; j_call: TRBJ2-3
cdr3_nt: TGTGCCAGCAGTAAATACTTTACAGGGGGACTCATCTCCTTC; cdr3_aa: CASSKYFTGGLISF; d_call: TRBD1; v_call: TRBV6-5; clone_size: .; j_call: TRBJ1-2
cdr3_nt: TGCAGCACACGGACAGGGGGGGGTACGGACGAGCAGTACTTC; cdr3_aa: CSTRTGGGTDEQYF; d_call: TRBD1; v_call: TRBV29-1; clone_size: .; j_call: TRBJ2-7
cdr3_nt: TGTGCCAGTAGCACCACCGGGACAGGGGTCGCTAGGTCTGGGGCCAACGTCCTGACTTTC; cdr3_aa: CASSTTGTGVARSGANVLTF; d_call: TRBD1; v_call: TRBV19; clone_size: .; j_call: TRBJ2-6
cdr3_nt: TGTGCCAGCAGTAGGGACAGCCAGGAAGGCGGTGGCTACACCTTC; cdr3_aa: CASSRDSQEGGGYTF; d_call: TRBD1; v_call: TRBV6-5; clone_size: .; j_call: TRBJ1-2
cdr3_nt: TGCGCCAGCAGCCGCACTAGCGAAAGAGAAAATGAGCAGTTCTTC; cdr3_aa: CASSRTSERENEQFF; d_call: TRBD2; v_call: TRBV5-1; clone_size: .; j_call: TRBJ2-1
cdr3_nt: TGTGCCAGCAGCTTGAAGGGGGCGTCTCGACGCAGTGAAGCTTTCTTT; cdr3_aa: CASSLKGASRRSEAFF; d_call: TRBD1; v_call: TRBV7-9; clone_size: .; j_call: TRBJ1-1
cdr3_nt: TGTGCCAGCAGTACCAGGACCGGGGAGCTGTTTTTT; cdr3_aa: CASSTRTGELFF; d_call: .; v_call: TRBV27; clone_size: .; j_call: TRBJ2-2
cdr3_nt: TGCGCCAGCAGTGAGACCCAGGGGTCAGGCGGGGAGCTGTTTTTT; cdr3_aa: CASSETQGSGGELFF; d_call: .; v_call: TRBV10-1; clone_size: .; j_call: TRBJ2-2
cdr3_nt: TGTGCTAGCAGCTCCAATGCGGGACGGCATAATTCACCCCTCCACTTT; cdr3_aa: CASSSNAGRHNSPLHF; d_call: .; v_call: TRBV7-7; clone_size: .; j_call: TRBJ1-6
cdr3_nt: TGTGCCAGCAGTTTAGCTCCCGGGTATGGCTACACCTTC; cdr3_aa: CASSLAPGYGYTF; d_call: .; v_call: TRBV12-3/TRBV12-4; clone_size: .; j_call: TRBJ1-2
cdr3_nt: TGCGCCAGCAGCTTCCAGCGGGGGTACGAGCAGTACTTC; cdr3_aa: CASSFQRGYEQYF; d_call: TRBD2; v_call: TRBV5-1; clone_size: .; j_call: TRBJ2-7
cdr3_nt: TGTGCCAGCAGTTATATTGCGGGGACTGGCGAGACCCAGTACTTC; cdr3_aa: CASSYIAGTGETQYF; d_call: .; v_call: TRBV2; clone_size: once; j_call: TRBJ2-5
cdr3_nt: TGCGCCAGCAGCTTGGACGGCAGGGCGAGCACTGAAGCTTTCTTT; cdr3_aa: CASSLDGRASTEAFF; d_call: .; v_call: TRBV5-1; clone_size: few; j_call: TRBJ1-1
cdr3_nt: TGTGCCAGCAGCCAAGGGGCAGCCTACAATGAGCAGTTCTTC; cdr3_aa: CASSQGAAYNEQFF; d_call: .; v_call: TRBV3-1/TRBV3-2; clone_size: few; j_call: TRBJ2-1
cdr3_nt: TGTGCCAGCAGTTACGAGGGCAGGTACGGCGAAAAACTGTTTTTT; cdr3_aa: CASSYEGRYGEKLFF; d_call: .; v_call: TRBV6-5; clone_size: .; j_call: TRBJ1-4
cdr3_nt: TGTGCCAGCAGCCAACCTAGGGACAGGGGGGATCTTTGGACTGAAGCTTTCTTT; cdr3_aa: CASSQPRDRGDLWTEAFF; d_call: TRBD1; v_call: TRBV4-2; clone_size: .; j_call: TRBJ1-1
cdr3_nt: TGCAGTGCTAGTCGGCGCGGGAGAACTTCCTACAATGAGCAGTTCTTC; cdr3_aa: CSASRRGRTSYNEQFF; d_call: TRBD2; v_call: TRBV20-1; clone_size: once; j_call: TRBJ2-1
cdr3_nt: TGTGCCTGCCCGGCACAGGGGTTGGGTGAAGCTTTCTTT; cdr3_aa: CACPAQGLGEAFF; d_call: TRBD1; v_call: TRBV30; clone_size: .; j_call: TRBJ1-1